Below, 31 T cell receptor beta chains from the same sample are listed, as sequenced in a study of T cell repertoires in cytomegalovirus infection. TCRdb passed the reads through MiXCR, listing each CDR3 protein once. This table has some 220,000 distinct CDR3 sequences, about 12% appearing once. Source material: PBMCs. The origin of the receptors is a human donor in good health (CMV status not recorded). Some clones in this sample may be carry-over from other donors' samples.

There are many counts of this clonotype. V is TRBV7-2 and J is TRBJ1-2; TRBD1 might be the D (5 bases). The V end lost 4 bases, the J end lost 5 bases, and 17 bases lay between the germline ends. CDR1 and CDR2 (germline): SGHTA, FQGNSA. This CDR3 has 15 residues. The DNA for the CDR3 is TGTGCCAGCAGCTCCAGGACCCAAGGGGTATATGGCTACACCTTC. Translating gives CASSSRTQGVYGYTF.

V is TRBV5-1 and J is TRBJ2-7; D uncertain. The germline V gene encodes CDR1 SGHRS and CDR2 YFSETQ. Trimming took 2 bases from V and 0 from J, leaving 9 bases between them. The length of the CDR3 is 14 residues. The CDR3 here is CASSFSTDSYEQYF. CDR3 sequence (DNA): TGCGCCAGCAGCTTTTCAACAGACTCCTACGAGCAGTACTTC. Complete variable domain (other parts from reference TRBV5-1 and TRBJ2-7): KAGVTQTPRYLIKTRGQQVTLSCSPISGHRSVSWYQQTPGQGLQFLFEYFSETQRNKGNFPGRFSGRQFSNSRSEMNVSTLELGDSALYLCASSFSTDSYEQYFGPGTRLTVT.

This clonotype has just a few counts. The chain links TRBV25-1 to TRBJ1-1, with D perhaps TRBD1 (6 bases). Trimming removed 6 bases at V and 0 bases at J, with 14 bases between. This CDR3 is built from 15 residues. In germline, CDR1 is MGHDK, CDR2 SYGVNS. In DNA, the CDR3 is TGTGCCAGCAGAAAATCACAGGGAATGAACACTGAAGCTTTCTTT. Residues: CASRKSQGMNTEAFF.

This clonotype showed up many times. The gene calls are TRBV7-2 and TRBJ2-6, with D possibly being TRBD2 (5 bases). The CDR3 has 17 amino acids. Deletions cut 0 bases from V and 0 bases from J, with 9 bases between. From germline, CDR1 is SGHTA and CDR2 FQGNSA. CDR3 in DNA: TGTGCCAGCAGCTTAGCGGAGAGGGTCTCTGGGGCCAACGTCCTGACTTTC. Translating gives CASSLAERVSGANVLTF.

This clonotype was counted at least ten times. The V and J genes are TRBV7-2 and TRBJ2-7; 10 bases are shared with TRBD1. The germline CDR1 and CDR2 sequences are SGHTA and FQGNSA. The V segment lost 1 base and the J segment 5 bases; nucleotides outside the gene matches: 11. This CDR3 comprises 17 residues. Written as DNA, the CDR3 is TGTGCCAGCAGCTTAGAGATGGGACAGGGGATTAGGGACGAGCAGTACTTC. Translating gives CASSLEMGQGIRDEQYF.

There are many counts of this clonotype. The chain carries TRBV7-2 and TRBJ2-5; no definite D call. Germline V lookup: CDR1 SGHTA, CDR2 FQGNSA. V lost 0 bases and J 5 bases, leaving 7 bases between the germline ends. CDR3 length: 13 amino acids. CDR3 nucleotides: TGTGCCAGCAGCTTAGCGAGCTGGGAGACCCAGTACTTC. This sequence encodes CASSLASWETQYF. The full variable domain, in which reference TRBV7-2 and TRBJ2-5 provide the parts outside the CDR3, is GAGVSQSPSNKVTEKGKDVELRCDPISGHTALYWYRQSLGQGLEFLIYFQGNSAPDKSGLPSDRFSAERTGGSVSTLTIQRTQQEDSAVYLCASSLASWETQYFGPGTRLLVL.

V and J are TRBV15 and TRBJ1-4; 7 nucleotides agree with TRBD1. Germline V gene lookup returns CDR1 LNHNV and CDR2 YYDKDF (reference sequence). The CDR3 has 16 amino acids. V lost 1 base, J lost 6 bases, and 8 bases stayed unmatched. For the CDR3, the DNA is TGTGCCACCAGCAGAGCGACAGGGACAAACTATGAAAAACTGTTTTTT. It is translated as CATSRATGTNYEKLFF.

Ten or more counts support this clonotype. The chain employs TRBV12-3 or TRBV12-4 and TRBJ2-1; 14 bases line up with TRBD2. V trimming: 5 bases; J trimming: 9 bases; junction bases outside the gene matches: 3. The CDR3 contains 14 residues. The CDR3 coding sequence is TGTGCCAGCAGTAAGGGACTAGCGGGGGTTGAGCAGTTCTTC. Residues: CASSKGLAGVEQFF.

This clonotype came up many times. The CDR3 nucleotides are TGTGCCAGCAGCCCCGGACAGGGGGGCGAAGCTTTCTTT. Translating gives CASSPGQGGEAFF. This chain links TRBV7-2 with TRBJ1-1; 10 positions match TRBD1. V trimming: 5 bases; J trimming: 8 bases; junction bases outside the gene matches: 5. Germline-derived CDR1 and CDR2 are SGHTA and FQGNSA. The length of the CDR3 is 13 residues.

This clonotype was picked up a small number of times. V and J are TRBV19 and TRBJ1-4; 7 positions match TRBD1. Trimming removed 6 bases from V and 5 bases from J; junction bases left unmatched: 3. CDR3 size: 13 residues. Looked up from germline, CDR1 is LNHDA and CDR2 is SQIVND (reference sequence). CDR3 coding DNA: TGTGCCAGTAGCGTACAGGGGAATGAAAAACTGTTTTTT. Amino acid sequence: CASSVQGNEKLFF.

The table lists this clonotype with many counts. This CDR3 reads CASTPGPSNYGYTF. The CDR3 DNA sequence: TGTGCCAGCACACCGGGGCCTTCTAACTATGGCTACACCTTC. The chain employs TRBV7-2 and TRBJ1-2, with TRBD1 as a possible D gene (5 bases). Trimming took 7 bases from V and 0 from J, leaving 12 bases between them. The CDR3 sequence is 14 residues long. The germline V gene encodes CDR1 SGHTA and CDR2 FQGNSA.

This clonotype occurred many times. The rearrangement uses TRBV7-8 and TRBJ2-1, with TRBD2 identical over 9 bases. In germline, CDR1 is SGHVS, CDR2 FQNEAQ. Germline trimming cut 6 bases from V and 1 base from J; bases unmatched to any gene: 16. The CDR3 sequence is 19 residues long. The CDR3 loop reads CASSPVEAGGPGSYNEQFF. CDR3 bases: TGTGCCAGCAGTCCGGTTGAGGCGGGAGGGCCTGGTTCCTACAATGAGCAGTTCTTC.

This clonotype occurred many times. The genes are TRBV10-3 and TRBJ1-2; TRBD1 agrees at 8 bases. This CDR3 has 17 amino acids. Germline values: CDR1 ENHRY, CDR2 SYGVKD. Unmatched junction bases numbered 14, after V lost 3 bases and J lost 5 bases. The CDR3 loop reads CAISERSGGATLYGYTF. The CDR3 nucleotides are TGTGCCATCAGTGAACGGTCAGGGGGCGCAACCCTGTATGGCTACACCTTC.

The sample holds many counts of this clonotype. The chain carries TRBV7-2 and TRBJ1-3; no definite D call. V lost 0 bases and J lost 2, with 5 bases in between. Germline CDR1 reads SGHTA; CDR2 reads FQGNSA. The CDR3 runs to 14 residues. CDR3 sequence reads: CASSLAQAGNTIYF. For the CDR3, the DNA is TGTGCCAGCAGCTTAGCGCAGGCTGGAAACACCATATATTTT. Combining the CDR3 with reference TRBV7-2 and TRBJ1-3 gives the whole variable domain GAGVSQSPSNKVTEKGKDVELRCDPISGHTALYWYRQSLGQGLEFLIYFQGNSAPDKSGLPSDRFSAERTGGSVSTLTIQRTQQEDSAVYLCASSLAQAGNTIYFGEGSWLTVV.

This chain joins TRBV2 and TRBJ1-1; 7 bases agree with TRBD1. CDR1 is SNHLY and CDR2 is FYNNEI in the germline V gene. V shed 9 bases and J 3 bases; nucleotides not matched to a gene: 10. CDR3 length: 14 residues. CDR3 sequence (DNA): TGTGCCAGGGGGACAGCCGGTTGGGACACTGAAGCTTTCTTT. This codes for CARGTAGWDTEAFF.

The chain is built from TRBV19 and TRBJ2-7; possibly TRBD2 for D (7 bases). Germline assignment: CDR1 LNHDA and CDR2 SQIVND (reference sequence). The CDR3 sequence is 16 residues long. Trimming removed 6 bases from V and 5 bases from J, with 23 bases in between. The CDR3 region is CASSRRGAQARDEQYF. Written as DNA, the CDR3 is TGTGCCAGTAGCCGACGGGGGGCCCAGGCTCGGGACGAGCAGTACTTC.

This clonotype has more than one count but fewer than ten. The chain carries TRBV28 and TRBJ1-4; 7 nucleotides match TRBD1. The trim removed 6 bases at V and 3 bases at J, leaving 4 bases unmatched. CDR1 is MDHEN and CDR2 is SYDVKM in the germline V gene. The CDR3 is 14 amino acids. CDR3 nucleotide sequence: TGTGCCAGCAGGTCAGGGGGATCTAATGAAAAACTGTTTTTT. Its translation is CASRSGGSNEKLFF.

The CDR3 sequence is CASSWTSGITGELFF. The DNA for the CDR3 is TGTGCCAGCAGCTGGACTAGCGGGATCACCGGGGAGCTGTTTTTT. The rearrangement links TRBV7-2 to TRBJ2-2; 12 positions match TRBD2. Trimming removed 4 bases from V and 4 bases from J; junction bases left unmatched: 1. Per the germline V gene, CDR1 is SGHTA and CDR2 is FQGNSA. CDR3 length equals 15 residues.

This clonotype has ten or more counts. An end of the junction does not agree with germline; a read error may underlie this. V gene TRBV12-3 or TRBV12-4 combines with J gene TRBJ2-1; a weak D match, TRBD2 (5 bases). The CDR3 sequence is 13 residues long. CDR3 in amino acids: CASSLGSYNEQFF. The DNA of the CDR3 is TGTGCCAGCAGCTTAGGGAGTTACAATGAGCAGTTCTTC.

This clonotype has at least ten counts. J is TRBJ2-1 and V is TRBV20-1; 9 bases match TRBD2. From germline, CDR1 is DFQATT and CDR2 SNEGSKA (reference sequence). V trimming: 5 bases; J trimming: 1 base; junction bases outside the gene matches: 6. The CDR3 is 15 residues long. The CDR3: CSARPSGVSYNEQFF. The CDR3 region has the DNA TGCAGTGCTCGTCCTAGCGGGGTTTCCTACAATGAGCAGTTCTTC.

This clonotype was picked up a small number of times. This sequence joins TRBV10-3 and TRBJ2-5, with D perhaps matching TRBD1 (6 bases). V gave up 4 bases and J gave up 5 bases, with 8 bases separating them. CDR3 length: 12 residues. The germline V gene has CDR1 ENHRY and CDR2 SYGVKD. The CDR3 bases are TGTGCCATCAGTGTGGGGGCGGAGACCCAGTACTTC. Translation gives CAISVGAETQYF.

The chain combines TRBV20-1 with TRBJ2-3; D is possibly TRBD1 or TRBD2 (5 bases each). This CDR3 region has 13 residues. Deletions cut 1 base from V and 0 bases from J, with 5 bases between. Germline CDR1 DFQATT, CDR2 SNEGSKA (reference sequence). For the CDR3, the DNA is TGCAGTGCTAGAGGGGACAGCACAGATACGCAGTATTTT. This encodes CSARGDSTDTQYF.

The chain joins TRBV19 to TRBJ2-2; 9 bases fit TRBD1. J gave up 5 bases and V 3 bases, and 1 base lay outside the gene matches. Germline CDR1 reads LNHDA; CDR2 reads SQIVND (reference sequence). CDR3 length equals 14 residues. In nucleotides, the CDR3 is TGTGCCAGTAGTATGGGGACAGGGACCGGGGAGCTGTTTTTT. It codes for CASSMGTGTGELFF.

This clonotype was seen ten or more times. The genes are TRBV28 and TRBJ1-1; D is possibly TRBD1 (5 bases). Germline lookup yields CDR1 MDHEN and CDR2 SYDVKM. CDR3 length: 15 amino acids. Trimming removed 10 bases from V and 1 base from J, with 19 bases in between. The DNA of the CDR3 is TGTGCCACCGCTAATGGGGGGGACCGGAACACTGAAGCTTTCTTT. Its protein product is CATANGGDRNTEAFF.

The chain employs TRBV7-9 and TRBJ1-1; possibly TRBD1 for D (5 bases). Germline values: CDR1 SEHNR, CDR2 FQNEAQ (reference sequence). The length of the CDR3 is 12 residues. V shed 0 bases and J shed 9 bases, with 8 bases lying between them. CDR3 nucleotide sequence: TGTGCCAGCAGCTTAGCCGGGACTCAAGCTTTCTTT. Translation gives CASSLAGTQAFF.

About this clonotype: Germline and junction disagree at one end, which may indicate a read error. This chain joins TRBV5-3 and TRBJ1-2; D is undetermined. TRBV5-3 is marked as an open reading frame, function uncertain. The CDR3 has 13 amino acids. This CDR3 is CASSLDSVGGYTF. DNA of the CDR3: TGTGCCAGCAGCTTGGACTCCGTGGGCGGCTACACCTTC.

V usage is TRBV25-1 and J usage is TRBJ1-1; 8 bases are a match to TRBD1. CDR1 is MGHDK, CDR2 SYGVNS, per germline. Trimming cost V 4 bases and J 4 bases; bases outside gene matches: 5. The CDR3 extends over 14 amino acids. The chain's CDR3 is CASSGTGRGTEAFF. CDR3 sequence (DNA): TGTGCCAGCAGTGGGACAGGGCGAGGCACTGAAGCTTTCTTT.

This clonotype appeared many times. V usage is TRBV5-1 and J usage is TRBJ2-2; D is ambiguous. Trimming took off 0 bases at V and 7 bases at J, with 7 bases between the two ends. CDR3 length equals 13 residues. Germline loops: CDR1 SGHRS, CDR2 YFSETQ. This CDR3 reads CASSLVPNGELFF. The CDR3 nucleotides read TGCGCCAGCAGCTTGGTACCTAACGGGGAGCTGTTTTTT.

This clonotype turned up a few times. V gene TRBV5-1 combines with J gene TRBJ2-1; D is undetermined. This CDR3 spans 14 amino acids. Trimming shortened V by 6 bases and J by 1 base, and 11 bases separated the two germline ends. Germline V gene lookup returns CDR1 SGHRS and CDR2 YFSETQ. CDR3 coding DNA: TGCGCCAGCACGGAAGCGAGTTCCTACAATGAGCAGTTCTTC. Its translation: CASTEASSYNEQFF.

The table lists this clonotype with many counts. As DNA, the CDR3 is TGTGCCAGCAGCAGTGGGACGCTTTCTGGGGCCAACGTCCTGACTTTC. This codes for CASSSGTLSGANVLTF. V usage is TRBV7-2 and J usage is TRBJ2-6; either TRBD1 or TRBD2 may fit D (5 bases each). Germline V gives CDR1 SGHTA, CDR2 FQGNSA. The V and J ends lost 5 bases and 1 base respectively, with 12 bases between them. The CDR3 contains 16 residues.

The sample holds many counts of this clonotype. The chain has TRBV12-3 or TRBV12-4 and TRBJ1-4; D gene ambiguous. The V gene lost 3 bases and the J gene lost 4 bases, with 9 bases spanning the gap. CDR3 size: 14 residues. The CDR3 nucleotides read TGTGCCAGCAGTTTTAGTCAGTATAATGAAAAACTGTTTTTT. Translating gives CASSFSQYNEKLFF.